This entry is about one T cell receptor beta chain. The source of the sample is a study of PD-1 blockade in classical Hodgkin lymphoma. Study summary: Each patient was given nivolumab 3 mg/kg through a vein every 2 weeks.

Trimming removed 5 bases at V and 1 base at J, with 11 bases between. The CDR3 is 14 amino acids. Germline V lookup: CDR1 LNHDA, CDR2 SQIVND (reference sequence). Described time point: cycle 4 day 1 (C4D1), after 5 to 7 weeks of nivolumab. In every patient, relapse followed autologous stem cell transplantation, while exposure to brentuximab vedotin differed. Sequenced by immunoSEQ multiplex PCR; TCRdb stores in-frame clones only, minus some. This table holds about 64,000 clones, 91% found once. The chain links TRBV19 to TRBJ1-2; possible D gene TRBD1, 5 bases. The receptor comes from a human donor with classical Hodgkin lymphoma. The sample in question was peripheral blood mononuclear cells (PBMCs), obtained before the fourth cycle of nivolumab. The chain's CDR3 is CASSALGHNYGYTF. CDR3 DNA sequence: TGTGCCAGTAGTGCCCTCGGACATAACTATGGCTACACCTTC.